This T cell receptor beta chain was retrieved from a study of blood T cells in healthy people across ages. The authors ran a second PCR of roughly 6 to 12 cycles using a sample-barcoded 5' primer and a J-beta primer mix. TCRdb re-analysed the 5' RACE reads in MiXCR, keeping a single row per CDR3 protein. This table holds approximately 800,000 distinct CDR3 sequences, about 56% found once. The CDR3 runs to 14 residues. Germline V gives CDR1 PRHDT, CDR2 FYEKMQ (reference sequence). V dropped 4 bases and J dropped 6 bases, with 15 bases sitting between them. Sequenced sample: blood. The chain has TRBV13 and TRBJ1-2; D is unclear. This TCR was recovered from a man aged 40-49 years in good health. CDR3 region: CASSSSLGYDGYTF. CDR3 bases: TGTGCCAGCAGCTCGTCTCTGGGTTACGATGGCTACACCTTC.